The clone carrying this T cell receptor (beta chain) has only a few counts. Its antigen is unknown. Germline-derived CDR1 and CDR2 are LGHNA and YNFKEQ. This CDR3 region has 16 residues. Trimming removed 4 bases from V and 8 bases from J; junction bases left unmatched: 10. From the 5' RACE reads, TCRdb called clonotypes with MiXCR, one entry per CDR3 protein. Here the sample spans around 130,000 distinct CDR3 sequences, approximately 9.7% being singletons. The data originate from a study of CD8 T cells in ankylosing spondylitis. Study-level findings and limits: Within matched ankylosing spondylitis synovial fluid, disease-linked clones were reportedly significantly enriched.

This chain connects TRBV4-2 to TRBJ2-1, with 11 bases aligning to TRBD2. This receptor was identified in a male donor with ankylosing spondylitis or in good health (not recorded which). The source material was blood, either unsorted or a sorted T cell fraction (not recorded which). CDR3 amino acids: CASSRLLAGVSDEQFF. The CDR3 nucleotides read TGTGCCAGCAGCCGGCTACTAGCGGGAGTTTCCGATGAGCAGTTCTTC.